The sequence of this TCR beta chain was determined in a study of CD8 T cells in Susac syndrome. Study-level information: Each patient with Susac syndrome, at the time of blood draw, was therapy-naive, on corticosteroids, or on intravenous immunoglobulin alone.

V lost 4 bases to trimming and J lost 9 bases, with 10 bases between them. Germline V gives CDR1 SNHLY, CDR2 FYNNEI. CDR3 size: 13 residues. RNA amounts of about 0.45 to 1 ug underwent reverse transcription with random hexamers. One entry per CDR3 protein, called by TCRdb with MiXCR from the immunoSEQ multiplex PCR reads. The repertoire has some 58,000 distinct CDR3 sequences, 95% of them found once; the top ten carry around 0.75%. Sample: CD8+ T cells from PBMCs. This rearrangement joins TRBV2 to TRBJ1-6; D is ambiguous. The sequence came from a human donor with Susac syndrome. CDR3 loop: CASSGPGGSPLHF. The CDR3 region has the DNA TGTGCCAGCAGTGGGCCGGGAGGTTCACCCCTCCACTTT.